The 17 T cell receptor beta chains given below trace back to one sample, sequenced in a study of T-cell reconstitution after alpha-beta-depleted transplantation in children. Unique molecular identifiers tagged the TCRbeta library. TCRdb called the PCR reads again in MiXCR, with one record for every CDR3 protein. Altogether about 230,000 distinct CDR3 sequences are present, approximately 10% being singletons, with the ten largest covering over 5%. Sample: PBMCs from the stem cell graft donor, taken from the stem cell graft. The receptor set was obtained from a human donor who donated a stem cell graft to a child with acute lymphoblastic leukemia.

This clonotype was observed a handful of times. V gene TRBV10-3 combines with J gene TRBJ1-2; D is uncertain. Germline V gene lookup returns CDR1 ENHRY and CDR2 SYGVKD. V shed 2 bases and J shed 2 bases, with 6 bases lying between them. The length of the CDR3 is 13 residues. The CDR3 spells CAISETENYGYTF. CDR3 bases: TGTGCCATCAGTGAGACAGAGAACTATGGCTACACCTTC.

Here the CDR3 DNA reads TGTGCCAGCAGCTCTGACGGACTAACGTACTACGAGCAGTACTTC. Protein: CASSSDGLTYYEQYF. The chain recombines TRBV5-4 with TRBJ2-7; tentatively, D is TRBD2 (6 bases). This CDR3 is 15 amino acids long. V was cut by 3 bases and J by 3 bases, with 16 bases left in between. Germline V gives CDR1 SGHNT, CDR2 YYREEE (reference sequence). The entire variable domain, with the rest obtained from reference TRBV5-4 and TRBJ2-7, is as follows: ETGVTQSPTHLIKTRGQQVTLRCSSQSGHNTVSWYQQALGQGPQFIFQYYREEENGRGNFPPRFSGLQFPNYSSELNVNALELDDSALYLCASSSDGLTYYEQYFGPGTRLTVT.

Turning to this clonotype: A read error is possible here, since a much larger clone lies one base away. This CDR3 reads CSVEPGSGKQYF. The DNA for the CDR3 is TGCAGCGTTGAGCCAGGGTCGGGGAAGCAGTACTTC. The rearrangement links TRBV29-1 to TRBJ2-7; D might be TRBD1 or TRBD2, each matching 5 bases. The CDR3 is 12 amino acids. V dropped 3 bases and J dropped 8 bases, with 14 bases sitting between them. In germline, CDR1 is SQVTM, CDR2 ANQGSEA.

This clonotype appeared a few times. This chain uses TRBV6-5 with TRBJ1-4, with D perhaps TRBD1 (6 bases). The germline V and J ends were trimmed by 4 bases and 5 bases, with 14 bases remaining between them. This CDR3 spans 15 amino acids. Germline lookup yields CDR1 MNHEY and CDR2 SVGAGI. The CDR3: CASSSWTVGNEKLFF. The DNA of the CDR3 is TGTGCCAGCAGTTCCTGGACAGTTGGGAATGAAAAACTGTTTTTT.

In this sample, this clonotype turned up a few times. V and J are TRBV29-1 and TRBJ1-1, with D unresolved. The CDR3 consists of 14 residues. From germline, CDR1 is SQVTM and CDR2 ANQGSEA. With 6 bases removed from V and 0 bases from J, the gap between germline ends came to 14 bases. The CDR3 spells CSVPDGRLNTEAFF. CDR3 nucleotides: TGCAGCGTACCCGACGGTCGATTGAACACTGAAGCTTTCTTT.

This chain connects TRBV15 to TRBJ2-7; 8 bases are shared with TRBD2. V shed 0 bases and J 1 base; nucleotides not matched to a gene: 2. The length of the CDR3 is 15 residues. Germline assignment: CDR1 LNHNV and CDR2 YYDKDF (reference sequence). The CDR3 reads CATSRDGGGSYEQYF. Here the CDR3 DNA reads TGTGCCACCAGCAGAGATGGCGGGGGGTCCTACGAGCAGTACTTC.

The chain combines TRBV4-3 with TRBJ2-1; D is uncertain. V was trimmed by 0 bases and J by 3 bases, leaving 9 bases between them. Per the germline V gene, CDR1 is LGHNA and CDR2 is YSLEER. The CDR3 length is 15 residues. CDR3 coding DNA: TGCGCCAGCAGCCAAGAATTAATGGTCTACAATGAGCAGTTCTTC. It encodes CASSQELMVYNEQFF.

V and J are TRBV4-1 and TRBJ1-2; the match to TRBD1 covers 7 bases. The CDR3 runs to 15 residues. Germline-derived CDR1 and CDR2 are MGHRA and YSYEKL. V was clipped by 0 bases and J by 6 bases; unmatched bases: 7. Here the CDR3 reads CASSQDRQGRNGYTF. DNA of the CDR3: TGCGCCAGCAGCCAAGATAGACAGGGAAGGAATGGCTACACCTTC.

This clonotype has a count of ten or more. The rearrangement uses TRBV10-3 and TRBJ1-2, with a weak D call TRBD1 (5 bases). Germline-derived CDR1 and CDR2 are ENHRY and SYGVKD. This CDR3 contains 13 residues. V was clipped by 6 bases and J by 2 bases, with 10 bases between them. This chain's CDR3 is CAISAQVNYGYTF. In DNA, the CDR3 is TGTGCCATCAGCGCACAGGTGAACTATGGCTACACCTTC.

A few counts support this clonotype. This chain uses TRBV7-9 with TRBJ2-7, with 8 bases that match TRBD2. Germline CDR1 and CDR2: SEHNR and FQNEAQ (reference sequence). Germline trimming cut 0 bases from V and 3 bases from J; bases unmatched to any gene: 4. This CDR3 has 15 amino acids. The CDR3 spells CASSLADGTSYEQYF. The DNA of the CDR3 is TGTGCCAGCAGCTTAGCTGACGGGACTAGCTACGAGCAGTACTTC.

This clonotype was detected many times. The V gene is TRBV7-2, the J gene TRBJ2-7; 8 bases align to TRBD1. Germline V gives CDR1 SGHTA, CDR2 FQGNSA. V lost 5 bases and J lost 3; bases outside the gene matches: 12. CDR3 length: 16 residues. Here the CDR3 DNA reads TGTGCCAGCAGCCCCTACCAGGGGGCGGCTTTCTACGAGCAGTACTTC. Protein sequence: CASSPYQGAAFYEQYF.

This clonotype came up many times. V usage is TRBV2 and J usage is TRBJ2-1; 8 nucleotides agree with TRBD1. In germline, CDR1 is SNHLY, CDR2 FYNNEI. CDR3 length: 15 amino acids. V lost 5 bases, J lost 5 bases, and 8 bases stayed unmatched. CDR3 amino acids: CASSPQGASDNEQFF. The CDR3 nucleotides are TGTGCCAGCAGTCCGCAGGGGGCCTCGGACAATGAGCAGTTCTTC.

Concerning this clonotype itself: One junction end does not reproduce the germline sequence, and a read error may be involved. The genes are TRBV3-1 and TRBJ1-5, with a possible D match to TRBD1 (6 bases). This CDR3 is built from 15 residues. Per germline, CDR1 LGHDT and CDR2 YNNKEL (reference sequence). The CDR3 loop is CASCQGGVWNQPQHF. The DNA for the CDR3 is TGTGCCAGCTGCCAAGGGGGTGTTTGGAATCAGCCCCAGCATTTT.

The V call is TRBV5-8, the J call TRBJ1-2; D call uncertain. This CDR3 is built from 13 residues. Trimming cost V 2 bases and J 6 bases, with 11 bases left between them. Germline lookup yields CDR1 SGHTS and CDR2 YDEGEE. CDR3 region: CASSLFPRNGYTF. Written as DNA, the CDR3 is TGTGCCAGCAGCTTATTCCCACGAAATGGCTACACCTTC.

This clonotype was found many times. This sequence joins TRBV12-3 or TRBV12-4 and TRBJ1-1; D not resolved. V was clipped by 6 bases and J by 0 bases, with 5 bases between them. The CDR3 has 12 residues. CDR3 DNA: TGTGCCAGCAGCGTAGTGAACACTGAAGCTTTCTTT. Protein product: CASSVVNTEAFF.

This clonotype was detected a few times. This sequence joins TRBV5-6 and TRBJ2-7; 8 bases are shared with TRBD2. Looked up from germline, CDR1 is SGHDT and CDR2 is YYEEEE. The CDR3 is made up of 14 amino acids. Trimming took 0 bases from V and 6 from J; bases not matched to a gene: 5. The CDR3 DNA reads TGTGCCAGCAGCTTGGGAGGACTAGCTGGCGAGCAGTACTTC. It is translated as CASSLGGLAGEQYF.

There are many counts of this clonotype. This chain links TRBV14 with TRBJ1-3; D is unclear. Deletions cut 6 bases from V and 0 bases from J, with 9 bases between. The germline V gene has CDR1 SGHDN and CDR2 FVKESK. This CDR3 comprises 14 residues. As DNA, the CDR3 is TGTGCCAGCAGTAAGGCCAGCTCTGGAAACACCATATATTTT. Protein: CASSKASSGNTIYF.